The TCR beta chain described here comes from a study of blood T cell repertoires in COVID-19. The CDR3 totals 14 residues. Germline V gives CDR1 SNHLY, CDR2 FYNNEI. V was clipped by 5 bases and J by 1 base, with 11 bases between them. Cohorts were based on clinical histories the participants reported. Some clones are missing from TCRdb's copy, which holds only in-frame ones; the method was immunoSEQ multiplex PCR. This sample yields approximately 350,000 clones, of which 87% are seen a single time; 2.5% to 3.5% belongs to the top ten. This clonotype originated in a woman aged 30 to 39 who had recovered from COVID-19. The chain recombines TRBV2 with TRBJ1-1; D unresolved. What was sequenced was PBMCs or T cells enriched from blood (not recorded which). In DNA form, the CDR3 reads TGTGCCAGCAGTTACGGGGTTAGGAACACTGAAGCTTTCTTT. Encoded protein: CASSYGVRNTEAFF.